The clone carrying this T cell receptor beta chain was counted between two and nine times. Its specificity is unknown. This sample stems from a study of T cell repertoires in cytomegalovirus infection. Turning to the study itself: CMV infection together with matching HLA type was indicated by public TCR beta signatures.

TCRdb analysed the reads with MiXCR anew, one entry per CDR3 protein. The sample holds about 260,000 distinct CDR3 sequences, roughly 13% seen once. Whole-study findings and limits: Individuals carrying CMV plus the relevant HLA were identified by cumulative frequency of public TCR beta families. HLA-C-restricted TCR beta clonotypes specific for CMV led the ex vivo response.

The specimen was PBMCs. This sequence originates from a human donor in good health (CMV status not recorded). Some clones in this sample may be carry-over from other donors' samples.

The CDR3 region has the DNA TGTGCCAGCAGCTTAGGGGCTCGGACTAGCGGGAGTGTCTACAATGAGCAGTTCTTC. Amino acids: CASSLGARTSGSVYNEQFF. The chain joins TRBV7-4 to TRBJ2-1; 13 bases fit TRBD2. The CDR3 is 19 amino acids. Germline loops: CDR1 SGHVT, CDR2 SQSDAQ. V was clipped by 1 base and J by 3 bases; unmatched bases: 9.